A selection of T cell receptor beta chains follows, all from one sample in a study of blood T cell repertoires in COVID-19. Libraries were prepared by immunoSEQ multiplex PCR; TCRdb keeps only in-frame clonotypes and omits some of them. The table has fewer than 350,000 clones, around nine tenths seen once. What was sequenced was PBMCs or T cells enriched from blood (not recorded which). The receptor set was obtained from a woman aged 40-49 years who had recovered from COVID-19. Both conserved end residues are part of each CDR3. D genes are given only for firm matches. Clone size is not always given. Where it is, it says once, few, many or a class for expanded clones.

>TRBJ1-5|.|TRBV28|.
TGTGCCAGCAGTGAGAGCAATCAGCCCCAGCATTTT
CASSESNQPQHF
>TRBJ1-5|.|TRBV28|.
TGTGCCAGCACCCCCTGGGGGCCTTTCAATCAGCCCCAGCATTTT
CASTPWGPFNQPQHF
>TRBJ1-6|.|TRBV9|.
TGTGCCAGCAGCGTCGACACTTATAATTCACCCCTCCACTTT
CASSVDTYNSPLHF
>TRBJ1-3|.|TRBV7-8|.
TGTGCCAGCAGCTTAGATGGACAGATCTACAGCTCTGGAAACACCATATATTTT
CASSLDGQIYSSGNTIYF
>TRBJ2-4|.|TRBV28|.
TGTGCCAGCAGTTCCCTCCCCTCCGACAGAAACATTCAGTACTTC
CASSSLPSDRNIQYF
>TRBJ2-3|.|TRBV14|once
TGTGCCAGCAGCCAAGACCGGGGGGATACGCAGTATTTT
CASSQDRGDTQYF
>TRBJ2-7|.|TRBV7-2|.
TGTGCCAGCAGCCCGACAGGTACCGAGCAGTACTTC
CASSPTGTEQYF
>TRBJ2-5|.|TRBV20-1|.
TGCAGTGCTAGTGAGGTGTACTCCCGGACCCAGTACTTC
CSASEVYSRTQYF
>TRBJ1-2|TRBD1|TRBV27|.
TGTGCCAGCAGCCGAAACACAGGGGCTCAGGGCTACACCTTC
CASSRNTGAQGYTF
>TRBJ2-7|.|TRBV5-1|.
TGCGCCAGCAGCCGAGCCCCCCAGGGAAGGAACGAGCAGTACTTC
CASSRAPQGRNEQYF
>TRBJ2-7|.|TRBV2|.
TGTGCCAGCGGTGTCGCGGTAGACTTCGAGCAGTACTTC
CASGVAVDFEQYF
>TRBJ1-4|TRBD1|TRBV7-2|.
TGTGCCAGCAGCTTAGCGCAGAGGGGGCTCGGCGAAAAACTGTTTTTT
CASSLAQRGLGEKLFF
>TRBJ2-7|.|TRBV27|.
TGTGCCAGCAGCCGTACTTCCTCCGGCCGGGGAGGCGAGCAGTACTTC
CASSRTSSGRGGEQYF
>TRBJ2-1|.|TRBV4-1|.
TGCGCCAGCAGCCAAGACCGAACTGGTAGAGAGCAGTTCTTC
CASSQDRTGREQFF